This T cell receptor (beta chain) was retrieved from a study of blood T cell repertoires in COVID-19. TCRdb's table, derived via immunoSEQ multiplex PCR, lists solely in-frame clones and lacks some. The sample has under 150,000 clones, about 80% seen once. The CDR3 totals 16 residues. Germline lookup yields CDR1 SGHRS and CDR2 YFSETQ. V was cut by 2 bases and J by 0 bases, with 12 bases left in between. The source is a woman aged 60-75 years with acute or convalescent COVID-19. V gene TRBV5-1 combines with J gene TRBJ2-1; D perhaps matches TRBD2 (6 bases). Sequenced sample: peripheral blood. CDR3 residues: CASSFGTSSSYNEQFF. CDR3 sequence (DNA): TGCGCCAGCAGCTTTGGGACTTCCAGCTCCTACAATGAGCAGTTCTTC.